These 30 T cell receptor beta chains were sequenced from one sample in a study of blood T cell repertoires in COVID-19 (dated by TCRdb to 2018 to 2020). Receptor libraries were prepared by the immunoSEQ multiplex PCR assay. TCRdb provides this immuneACCESS table in a form limited to in-frame rearrangements. Some clones are lacking; in checked studies, under half of them reflect an unresolved V gene, and why the rest are absent is not known. The sample has around 100,000 clones on record, 91% of them singletons. The biggest ten clones account for 6% of the sample. The sequencing input was peripheral blood. These receptors were collected from a human donor in a cohort sampled during active COVID-19.

This rearrangement joins TRBV28 to TRBJ2-1, with 12 bases fitting TRBD1. After removal of 5 bases from V and 6 bases from J, the junction contained 5 bases not matched to a gene. This CDR3 is built from 15 residues. The germline V gene encodes CDR1 MDHEN and CDR2 SYDVKM. CDR3: CASSAGQGAVNEQFF. For the CDR3, the DNA is TGTGCCAGCAGTGCGGGACAGGGGGCGGTCAATGAGCAGTTCTTC.

The chain has TRBV6-5 and TRBJ1-6; D unresolved. The CDR3 contains 15 residues. Germline loops: CDR1 MNHEY, CDR2 SVGAGI. V was shortened by 4 bases and J by 8 bases, with 15 bases between the two germline ends. Here the CDR3 reads CASSFWIMRDSPLHF. CDR3 nucleotide sequence: TGTGCCAGCAGTTTCTGGATAATGAGGGATTCACCCCTCCACTTT.

This clone was detected only once. J is TRBJ2-7 and V is TRBV18, with D possibly being TRBD2 (5 bases). Looked up from germline, CDR1 is KGHSH and CDR2 is LQKENI. The ends were cut back, 3 bases at V and 1 base at J, with 19 bases in the middle. CDR3 length equals 17 residues. The CDR3 coding sequence is TGTGCCAGCTCACCCCAAGGTCGAACCTCGGGGTCCTACGAGCAGTACTTC. Amino acids: CASSPQGRTSGSYEQYF.

This CDR3 is CASSPIRDSSYEQYF. The CDR3 DNA follows: TGTGCCAGCAGCCCTATCCGGGACAGCTCCTACGAGCAGTACTTC. The V gene is TRBV7-6, the J gene TRBJ2-7; 7 bases are a match to TRBD1. This CDR3 is built from 15 residues. J gave up 0 bases and V 5 bases, and 7 bases lay outside the gene matches. The germline CDR1 and CDR2 sequences are SGHVS and FNYEAQ. Variable domain in full (rest from reference TRBV7-6 and TRBJ2-7): GAGVSQSPRYKVTKRGQDVALRCDPISGHVSLYWYRQALGQGPEFLTYFNYEAQQDKSGLPNDRFSAERPEGSISTLTIQRTEQRDSAMYRCASSPIRDSSYEQYFGPGTRLTVT.

The rearrangement links TRBV5-5 to TRBJ2-7; 8 bases align to TRBD2. V trimming: 9 bases; J trimming: 0 bases; junction bases outside the gene matches: 8. Germline-derived CDR1 and CDR2 are SGHKS and YYEKEE (reference sequence). The CDR3 length is 14 residues. The CDR3 is CATTGGDYSYEQYF. CDR3 nucleotides: TGTGCCACCACGGGGGGGGACTACTCCTACGAGCAGTACTTC. Based on the CDR3 plus reference TRBV5-5 and TRBJ2-7, the full variable domain is DAGVTQSPTHLIKTRGQQVTLRCSPISGHKSVSWYQQVLGQGPQFIFQYYEKEERGRGNFPDRFSARQFPNYSSELNVNALLLGDSALYLCATTGGDYSYEQYFGPGTRLTVT.

This clone is a singleton in its sample. The V and J genes are TRBV4-3 and TRBJ2-7; possible D gene TRBD1, 6 bases. The CDR3 length is 15 residues. Germline CDR1 and CDR2: LGHNA and YSLEER. V was cut by 1 base and J by 5 bases, with 15 bases left in between. CDR3 amino acids: CASSQGQALIHEQYF. The CDR3 bases are TGCGCCAGCAGCCAAGGACAGGCTCTTATCCACGAGCAGTACTTC.

V is TRBV7-2 and J is TRBJ2-4; TRBD1 matches 8 bases. The CDR3 sequence is 14 residues long. Germline V CDR1 and CDR2: SGHTA, FQGNSA. V shed 3 bases, J shed 6 bases, and the junction held 4 bases outside the gene matches. The CDR3 DNA reads as TGTGCCAGCAGCTTGCAGGGGGCGAGAAACATTCAGTACTTC. Residues: CASSLQGARNIQYF.

This clone was found a few times. As DNA, the CDR3 is TGCGCCAGCAGGGGACAGGGGAACACTGAAGCTTTCTTT. Amino acid sequence: CASRGQGNTEAFF. The chain carries TRBV10-1 and TRBJ1-1; 9 bases are a match to TRBD1. Trimming at V came to 6 bases and at J to 1 base, leaving 0 bases not matched to a gene. The V gene's germline CDR1 is WNHNN and CDR2 SYGVQD (reference sequence). CDR3 length equals 13 residues.

The chain links TRBV7-9 to TRBJ1-1; 7 nucleotides agree with TRBD1. The germline gives CDR1 SEHNR, CDR2 FQNEAQ (reference sequence). The ends lost 6 bases at V and 3 bases at J; junction bases unmatched: 10. The CDR3 contains 15 residues. The CDR3 DNA reads as TGTGCCAGCAGTTCGAACGAGGGACAGTACACTGAAGCTTTCTTT. It codes for CASSSNEGQYTEAFF.

This clone was recorded once. The V call is TRBV4-2, the J call TRBJ2-1; possibly TRBD1 for D (5 bases). The V end lost 0 bases, the J end lost 7 bases, and 13 bases lay between the germline ends. This CDR3 region has 15 residues. Per the germline V gene, CDR1 is LGHNA and CDR2 is YNFKEQ. The CDR3 loop is CASSQDKGSTNEQFF. In DNA form, the CDR3 reads TGTGCCAGCAGCCAAGATAAGGGGTCTACTAATGAGCAGTTCTTC.

This rearrangement joins TRBV27 to TRBJ2-1; D may be TRBD1 (6 bases). Germline V gene lookup returns CDR1 MNHEY and CDR2 SMNVEV (reference sequence). V lost 5 bases and J 1 base, leaving 15 bases between the germline ends. The CDR3 consists of 16 residues. The CDR3 coding sequence is TGTGCCAGCAGTCTGACCGGGACATTTTCCTACAATGAGCAGTTCTTC. It encodes CASSLTGTFSYNEQFF.

The V and J genes are TRBV11-2 and TRBJ2-7, with 7 bases identical to TRBD1. Germline-derived CDR1 and CDR2 are SGHAT and FQNNGV. V shed 2 bases and J 2 bases; nucleotides not matched to a gene: 3. The CDR3 length is 14 residues. CDR3 region: CASSLSGTAYEQYF. CDR3 DNA sequence: TGTGCCAGCAGCTTAAGTGGGACAGCCTACGAGCAGTACTTC.

V is TRBV7-9 and J is TRBJ1-2; D remains unclear. The germline gives CDR1 SEHNR, CDR2 FQNEAQ (reference sequence). Trimming stripped 8 bases from V and 5 bases from J, with 9 bases between. This CDR3 region has 11 residues. This chain's CDR3 is CASRTEYGYTF. CDR3 DNA: TGTGCCAGCCGTACAGAATATGGCTACACCTTC.

The chain is built from TRBV10-3 and TRBJ2-5, with 11 positions matching TRBD2. The V and J ends lost 2 bases and 3 bases, in that order; junction bases with no gene match: 5. The CDR3 extends over 16 amino acids. Germline lookup yields CDR1 ENHRY and CDR2 SYGVKD. CDR3 residues: CAISEGWGLAEETQYF. DNA of the CDR3: TGTGCCATCAGTGAGGGCTGGGGACTAGCGGAAGAGACCCAGTACTTC.

In nucleotides, the CDR3 is TGCGCCAGCAGCTTGACTAGCGAGGGATACAATGAGCAGTTCTTC. As protein: CASSLTSEGYNEQFF. The V call is TRBV5-1, the J call TRBJ2-1, with 7 bases lining up with TRBD2. This CDR3 spans 15 amino acids. The germline gives CDR1 SGHRS, CDR2 YFSETQ. The junction had 5 bases not matched to a gene; V was cut back by 1 base and J by 4 bases.

In its sample, this clone was seen once. The V gene is TRBV29-1, the J gene TRBJ2-2; a possible D gene is TRBD2 (6 bases). V lost 8 bases to trimming and J lost 2 bases, with 18 bases between them. The CDR3 is 15 residues long. Germline V gene data show CDR1 as SQVTM and CDR2 as ANQGSEA. CDR3 sequence reads: CSPNGGAANTGELFF. As DNA, the CDR3 is TGCAGCCCTAATGGCGGGGCCGCCAACACCGGGGAGCTGTTTTTT.

The chain is built from TRBV11-3 and TRBJ2-7; 7 nucleotides agree with TRBD1. J lost 6 bases, V lost 5 bases, and 7 bases had no gene match. The CDR3 consists of 13 residues. Germline CDR1 SGHNT, CDR2 YENEEA. The CDR3 nucleotides read TGTGCCAGCAGCATCGACAGGGACGGCGAGCAGTACTTC. It yields the protein CASSIDRDGEQYF. Variable domain in full (rest from reference TRBV11-3 and TRBJ2-7): EAGVVQSPRYKIIEKKQPVAFWCNPISGHNTLYWYLQNLGQGPELLIRYENEEAVDDSQLPKDRFSAERLKGVDSTLKIQPAELGDSAVYLCASSIDRDGEQYFGPGTRLTVT.

This chain uses TRBV7-2 with TRBJ1-3, with D possibly TRBD1 on 6 matching bases. Deletions cut 7 bases from V and 2 bases from J, with 15 bases between. Germline V gene data show CDR1 as SGHTA and CDR2 as FQGNSA. The length of the CDR3 is 15 residues. The CDR3 region has the DNA TGTGCCAGCACCCACCAGGGGTCGCCTGGAAACACCATATATTTT. It encodes CASTHQGSPGNTIYF.

This clone was recorded once. The rearrangement joins TRBV3-1 (or the pseudogene TRBV3-2) to TRBJ2-3; D gene ambiguous. Deletions cut 2 bases from V and 1 base from J, with 7 bases between. Germline assignment: CDR1 LGHDT and CDR2 YNNKEL (reference sequence). The CDR3 runs 14 residues. The DNA of the CDR3 is TGTGCCAGCAGCCAAAGCCAAGGCACAGATACGCAGTATTTT. Translating it yields CASSQSQGTDTQYF.

This clone has just one count. This sequence joins TRBV10-2 and TRBJ2-7; 7 bases agree with TRBD2. The CDR3 sequence is 12 residues long. V trimming: 8 bases; J trimming: 4 bases; junction bases outside the gene matches: 5. The germline CDR1 and CDR2 sequences are WSHSY and SAAADI. CDR3 protein: CASRGVIYEQYF. The CDR3 coding sequence is TGCGCCAGCCGGGGGGTCATTTACGAGCAGTACTTC.

This clone has a single count. The chain uses TRBV7-9 and TRBJ1-5, with 8 bases lining up with TRBD1. CDR3 length: 15 residues. Germline V CDR1 and CDR2: SEHNR, FQNEAQ (reference sequence). Losses at the gene ends were 6 bases for V and 0 bases for J; bases not matched to a gene: 4. CDR3 DNA: TGTGCCAGCAGTCAGGGGGCCCTTAGCAATCAGCCCCAGCATTTT. It specifies CASSQGALSNQPQHF.

The chain is built from TRBV7-6 and TRBJ2-7; D remains unclear. The V end lost 1 base, the J end lost 1 base, and 8 bases lay between the germline ends. This CDR3 is 14 amino acids long. Germline V gene data show CDR1 as SGHVS and CDR2 as FNYEAQ. CDR3 coding DNA: TGTGCCAGCAGCTTAGATGGAGTTTCCTACGAGCAGTACTTC. It encodes CASSLDGVSYEQYF.

This chain connects TRBV24-1 to TRBJ1-5; no firm D call. The germline V and J ends were trimmed by 3 bases and 2 bases, with 13 bases remaining between them. Germline V gene lookup returns CDR1 KGHDR and CDR2 SFDVKD. There are 16 residues in the CDR3. The CDR3 spells CATSDRNKGGNQPQHF. CDR3 nucleotide sequence: TGTGCCACCAGTGATCGAAACAAGGGAGGCAATCAGCCCCAGCATTTT.

The V call is TRBV6-5, the J call TRBJ1-3; a weak D match, TRBD1 (6 bases). The CDR3 length is 14 residues. Germline V CDR1 and CDR2: MNHEY, SVGAGI. The ends were cut back, 4 bases at V and 4 bases at J, with 11 bases in the middle. CDR3: CASSLPGQGNTIYF. CDR3 DNA sequence: TGTGCCAGCAGTTTACCGGGACAAGGAAACACCATATATTTT.

This chain links TRBV19 with TRBJ2-5; 14 bases fit TRBD2. CDR1 is LNHDA and CDR2 is SQIVND in the germline V gene (reference sequence). J was trimmed by 5 bases and V by 7 bases; bases with no gene match: 6. CDR3 size: 15 residues. The CDR3 region has the DNA TGTGCCAGTACCCGACTAGCGGGAGGGCTCGAGACCCAGTACTTC. Amino acids: CASTRLAGGLETQYF. Using reference TRBV19 and TRBJ2-5 for the parts outside the CDR3, the full variable domain is DGGITQSPKYLFRKEGQNVTLSCEQNLNHDAMYWYRQDPGQGLRLIYYSQIVNDFQKGDIAEGYSVSREKKESFPLTVTSAQKNPTAFYLCASTRLAGGLETQYFGPGTRLLVL.

The rearrangement joins TRBV6-4 to TRBJ2-3, with TRBD1 matching over 9 bases. The CDR3 length is 15 residues. The germline V gene has CDR1 MRHNA and CDR2 SNTAGT. Trimming took 3 bases from V and 1 from J; bases not matched to a gene: 2. CDR3 protein: CASSERTGGTDTQYF. The CDR3 nucleotides read TGTGCCAGCAGTGAGCGGACAGGGGGCACAGATACGCAGTATTTT.

The J gene is TRBJ2-7, the V gene TRBV18; perhaps TRBD1 as D (6 bases). There are 16 residues in the CDR3. Trimming took off 3 bases at V and 7 bases at J, with 22 bases between the two ends. Germline V gene data show CDR1 as KGHSH and CDR2 as LQKENI. CDR3 region: CASSPGQGISVGEQYF. CDR3 DNA sequence: TGTGCCAGCTCACCTGGGCAGGGGATTTCGGTGGGTGAGCAGTACTTC. Variable domain in full (rest from reference TRBV18 and TRBJ2-7): NAGVMQNPRHLVRRRGQEARLRCSPMKGHSHVYWYRQLPEEGLKFMVYLQKENIIDESGMPKERFSAEFPKEGPSILRIQQVVRGDSAAYFCASSPGQGISVGEQYFGPGTRLTVT.

This chain's CDR3 is CASSSTPGGASGYTF. The CDR3 DNA sequence: TGTGCCAGCAGCTCTACTCCAGGGGGCGCGAGTGGCTACACCTTC. This sequence joins TRBV7-2 and TRBJ1-2; 8 nucleotides align to TRBD1. With 4 bases clipped from V and 7 bases from J, the junction kept 11 bases outside the gene matches. The CDR3 runs 15 residues. Germline loops: CDR1 SGHTA, CDR2 FQGNSA.

V usage is TRBV14 and J usage is TRBJ2-3; TRBD2 aligns across 12 bases. The CDR3 spans 19 residues. CDR1 SGHDN and CDR2 FVKESK come from the germline V gene. The J segment lost 4 bases and the V segment lost 1 base, leaving 12 bases of the junction unmatched. CDR3 sequence (DNA): TGTGCCAGCAGCCAAGTCAACTGGCTAGCGGGAGGGAGCGCAGATACGCAGTATTTT. Encoded protein: CASSQVNWLAGGSADTQYF.

The rearrangement uses TRBV27 and TRBJ2-2; TRBD1 agrees at 7 bases. The germline gives CDR1 MNHEY, CDR2 SMNVEV (reference sequence). V dropped 4 bases and J dropped 6; count of bases not matched to a gene: 5. This CDR3 has 14 residues. Here the CDR3 reads CASSSGGRAGELFF. The CDR3 DNA sequence: TGTGCCAGCAGTTCAGGGGGAAGGGCCGGGGAGCTGTTTTTT.